These T cell receptor beta chains were read from a single sample in a study of shared clonotypes between healthy human individuals. The table came from immunoSEQ multiplex PCR; TCRdb's copy has only in-frame clones and leaves some out. The profile shows 1.6 million or so clones, 98% of them singletons. Sequencing was done on a sample of naive CD4+ T cells sorted from blood. The receptors were gathered from a man aged 25 to 40 in good health. CDR3s include the opening cysteine and the closing phenylalanine or tryptophan. Each record gives: J gene, clone size, D gene, V gene, CDR3 DNA, CDR3 protein. The D gene is left open where the match is weak. Clone size is shown for a subset of rows, as once, few, many or a class of expanded clone.

>TRBJ1-4|NA|NA|TRBV6-5
TGTGCCAGCAGTTACGGGGCTACAACTAATGAAAAACTGTTTTTT
CASSYGATTNEKLFF
>TRBJ2-2|NA|NA|TRBV19
TGTGCCAGTAGACAGGACCGGGGCACCGGGGAGCTGTTTTTT
CASRQDRGTGELFF
>TRBJ2-7|NA|NA|TRBV28
TGTGCCAGCATTAGTCGACAAGGTCACTACGAGCAGTACTTC
CASISRQGHYEQYF
>TRBJ2-7|NA|TRBD1|TRBV19
TGTGCCAGTCAGGACAGGGGAGGCTACGAGCAGTACTTC
CASQDRGGYEQYF
>TRBJ1-1|once|NA|TRBV25-1
TGTGCCAGCAAAGCAGGGCTGAACACTGAAGCTTTCTTT
CASKAGLNTEAFF
>TRBJ2-1|NA|TRBD1|TRBV7-8
TGTGCCAGCGGCCGTGGGACAGGGATCCATGAGCAGTTCTTC
CASGRGTGIHEQFF
>TRBJ2-4|NA|NA|TRBV5-1
TGCGCCAGCAGCCCGGCGGGGACATCCCTAAACATTCAGTACTTC
CASSPAGTSLNIQYF
>TRBJ2-7|NA|NA|TRBV9
TGTGCCAGCAGCCTCCGGTGGCCCTCCTACGAGCAGTACTTC
CASSLRWPSYEQYF
>TRBJ2-1|NA|NA|TRBV10-3
TGTGCCATCGACACCGGACAGTTGAATGAGCAGTTCTTC
CAIDTGQLNEQFF
>TRBJ1-1|NA|TRBD1|TRBV15
TGTGCCACCAGCAGAGTCACGGGACAGGGAGGCACTGAAGCTTTCTTT
CATSRVTGQGGTEAFF
>TRBJ2-7|NA|NA|TRBV10-2
TGCGCCAGCAGTGAGTATGCTAGCGCCTCCTACGAGCAGTACTTC
CASSEYASASYEQYF
>TRBJ2-4|NA|NA|TRBV7-2
TGTGCCAGCAGCCAAGAGGGGGGCCGGAGCGGGAAAAACATTCAGTACTTC
CASSQEGGRSGKNIQYF
>TRBJ2-5|NA|NA|TRBV28
TGTGCCAGCAGCCCCCCCCCGGTCCAAGAGACCCAGTACTTC
CASSPPPVQETQYF
>TRBJ1-3|NA|NA|TRBV18
TGTGCCAGCTCACCACCGGGGGACACCATATATTTT
CASSPPGDTIYF
>TRBJ1-1|NA|NA|TRBV5-1
TGCGCCAGCAGCTTGGGAGGTGAAGCTTTCTTT
CASSLGGEAFF
>TRBJ2-1|NA|NA|TRBV9
TGTGCCAGCAGCGTAGAGGAGGGTGGAGGGCCCCGTCCCTACAATGAGCAGTTCTTC
CASSVEEGGGPRPYNEQFF
>TRBJ1-4|once|NA|TRBV23-1
TGCGCCAGCAGTCAAGTCTTTCACCTGTTTTTT
CASSQVFHLFF
>TRBJ2-7|NA|NA|TRBV5-1
TGCGCCAGCAGCTTGGCCAGGCAGGGGCCCTACGAGCAGTACTTC
CASSLARQGPYEQYF
>TRBJ2-1|NA|NA|TRBV5-1
TGCGCCAGCAGCTTACAGGGTGATGTCTCGTACAATGAGCAGTTCTTC
CASSLQGDVSYNEQFF
>TRBJ2-3|NA|NA|TRBV28
TGTGCCAGCAGTTTTGTGGGGAGGGGGAGGAGCACAGATACGCAGTATTTT
CASSFVGRGRSTDTQYF